This T cell receptor beta chain was profiled in a study of blood T cell repertoires in COVID-19. Study-level information: Sources were T cells, B-cell-depleted T cells, or PBMCs; the material itself was cDNA or gDNA.

Germline V gene lookup returns CDR1 MNHNY and CDR2 SVGAGI (reference sequence). V trimming: 2 bases; J trimming: 3 bases; junction bases outside the gene matches: 6. This CDR3 is 16 amino acids long. The data were produced by immunoSEQ multiplex PCR, yet TCRdb's version contains in-frame clones alone and is incomplete. The sample gives more than 75,000 clones, 70% to 90% of which show up once; approximately 8.3% is in the top ten. This clone was detected once. The gene calls are TRBV6-6 and TRBJ1-4; 7 bases fit TRBD1. Sequencing was carried out using peripheral blood. This clonotype originated in a man aged 30-40 years with acute or convalescent COVID-19. CDR3 in DNA: TGTGCCAGCAGTTACAGGGGCACAGGGGCTAATGAAAAACTGTTTTTT. This gives the protein CASSYRGTGANEKLFF.